This paragraph reports one TCR beta chain. Clones were sequenced by immunoSEQ multiplex PCR, and TCRdb holds only the in-frame ones, with some missing. The sample includes roughly 710,000 clones, roughly 85% of them seen just once. The data were taken from a study of shared T cell receptors in the human thymus. Germline loops: CDR1 MNHEY, CDR2 SVGAGI. The CDR3 sequence is 11 residues long. Germline trimming cut 5 bases from V and 8 bases from J; bases unmatched to any gene: 0. The data were also submitted as part of a second study, on human thymus T cells. As that report states: Healthy Finnish infants undergoing corrective surgery for congenital heart defects were used as donors. Apparent skewing of V and J gene usage characterized both thymic and blood repertoires. What related research reported was that thymic repertoires overlapped highly among unrelated individuals.

The chain has TRBV6-5 and TRBJ1-2; 9 nucleotides align to TRBD1. This sequence originates from a girl in the first two years of life with a congenital heart defect. Sequencing was done on a sample of thymocytes. CDR3 DNA sequence: TGTGCCAGCAGTACAGGGGGCGGCTACACCTTC. This gives the protein CASSTGGGYTF.